Below, 30 T cell receptor beta chains from the same sample are listed, as sequenced in a study of blood T cell repertoires in COVID-19. TCRdb's table, derived via immunoSEQ multiplex PCR, lists solely in-frame clones and lacks some. The table shows some 240,000 clones, with more than 75% occurring only once. Sequencing used PBMCs or T cells enriched from blood (not recorded which). These receptors were collected from a woman between 40 and 55 years old with acute COVID-19.

The chain is built from TRBV7-6 and TRBJ2-1, with 7 bases lining up with TRBD2. The germline gives CDR1 SGHVS, CDR2 FNYEAQ. V lost 3 bases to trimming and J lost 3 bases; unmatched junction nucleotides: 11. This CDR3 has 17 amino acids. The CDR3 DNA is TGTGCCAGCAGCTTCCGATCAATAGCGGGTGACTACAATGAGCAGTTCTTC. Amino acid sequence: CASSFRSIAGDYNEQFF.

The chain joins TRBV5-4 to TRBJ2-3, with 8 bases fitting TRBD2. The CDR3 extends over 14 amino acids. V lost 6 bases to trimming and J lost 5 bases; unmatched junction nucleotides: 8. Germline-derived CDR1 and CDR2 are SGHNT and YYREEE (reference sequence). CDR3 residues: CASTTGGAGDTQYF. CDR3 nucleotides: TGTGCCAGCACCACCGGGGGGGCCGGAGATACGCAGTATTTT.

V is TRBV25-1 and J is TRBJ2-5, with 13 bases aligning to TRBD2. This CDR3 has 14 residues. J was trimmed by 5 bases and V by 9 bases; bases with no gene match: 6. The germline CDR1 and CDR2 sequences are MGHDK and SYGVNS. The CDR3 here is CASLGLAGAETQYF. The DNA for the CDR3 is TGTGCCAGTCTCGGACTAGCGGGAGCGGAGACCCAGTACTTC.

The V call is TRBV10-3, the J call TRBJ2-5, with TRBD1 as a possible D gene (5 bases). Trimming stripped 10 bases from V and 2 bases from J, with 11 bases between. CDR1 is ENHRY, CDR2 SYGVKD, per germline. CDR3 length: 12 residues. As DNA, the CDR3 is TGTGCCACTTCAGGGATTCAAGAGACCCAGTACTTC. Translating it yields CATSGIQETQYF.

This sequence joins TRBV15 and TRBJ2-7, with D unclear. In germline, CDR1 is LNHNV, CDR2 YYDKDF (reference sequence). The CDR3 consists of 14 residues. The V gene lost 0 bases and the J gene lost 6 bases, with 12 bases spanning the gap. CDR3 in DNA: TGTGCCACCAGCAGAGATCGACACCCCGGCGAGCAGTACTTC. It specifies CATSRDRHPGEQYF.

V usage is TRBV12-5 and J usage is TRBJ2-7, with 9 bases fitting TRBD2. The germline CDR1 and CDR2 sequences are LGHNT and FRNRAP. This CDR3 is built from 14 residues. Trimming removed 6 bases from V and 2 bases from J; junction bases left unmatched: 5. Written as DNA, the CDR3 is TGTGCTAGTGGCCCTAGCGGGGTGACCTACGAGCAGTACTTC. Protein product: CASGPSGVTYEQYF. Together with reference TRBV12-5 and TRBJ2-7, the CDR3 gives the full variable domain: DARVTQTPRHKVTEMGQEVTMRCQPILGHNTVFWYRQTMMQGLELLAYFRNRAPLDDSGMPKDRFSAEMPDATLATLKIQPSEPRDSAVYFCASGPSGVTYEQYFGPGTRLTVT.

This clone was seen only once. The J gene is TRBJ1-1, the V gene TRBV25-1; D remains ambiguous. Germline V gene sequence: CDR1 MGHDK, CDR2 SYGVNS. The CDR3 is made up of 13 amino acids. V was trimmed by 1 base and J by 1 base, leaving 4 bases between them. This CDR3 reads CASSESGNTEAFF. DNA of the CDR3: TGTGCCAGCAGTGAATCAGGGAACACTGAAGCTTTCTTT.

The chain links TRBV10-3 to TRBJ2-1, with D unclear. This CDR3 contains 16 residues. Trimming took off 3 bases at V and 2 bases at J, with 14 bases between the two ends. Germline loops: CDR1 ENHRY, CDR2 SYGVKD. Here the CDR3 reads CAISDPDKMTYNEQFF. DNA for the CDR3: TGTGCCATCAGTGACCCAGACAAAATGACCTACAATGAGCAGTTCTTC.

J is TRBJ2-5 and V is TRBV3-1 (or the pseudogene TRBV3-2), with D tentatively TRBD2 (6 bases). The V end lost 2 bases, the J end lost 6 bases, and 10 bases lay between the germline ends. The CDR3 consists of 13 residues. Per the germline V gene, CDR1 is LGHDT and CDR2 is YNNKEL (reference sequence). In DNA, the CDR3 is TGTGCCAGCAGCCAATCCGGGGGACAGACCCAGTACTTC. It encodes CASSQSGGQTQYF.

V gene TRBV7-9 combines with J gene TRBJ2-1, with TRBD2 matching 12 bases. This CDR3 has 14 residues. The germline V gene has CDR1 SEHNR and CDR2 FQNEAQ (reference sequence). V shed 4 bases and J 7 bases; nucleotides not matched to a gene: 2. The CDR3 spells CASSYLAGGNEQFF. As DNA, the CDR3 is TGTGCCAGCAGCTACCTAGCGGGAGGGAATGAGCAGTTCTTC.

This chain joins TRBV19 and TRBJ1-1; unclear D gene. Per germline, CDR1 LNHDA and CDR2 SQIVND (reference sequence). This CDR3 contains 14 residues. V lost 5 bases and J lost 4, with 14 bases in between. CDR3 loop: CASSPYPAGTEAFF. The DNA of the CDR3 is TGTGCCAGTAGTCCATACCCCGCAGGCACTGAAGCTTTCTTT.

The gene calls are TRBV11-2 and TRBJ1-1, with D maybe TRBD1 (6 bases). V lost 1 base to trimming and J lost 5 bases, with 11 bases between them. Germline V gene sequence: CDR1 SGHAT, CDR2 FQNNGV. There are 14 residues in the CDR3. For the CDR3, the DNA is TGTGCCAGCAGCTTAGGGACAGCCGCTACTGAAGCTTTCTTT. This sequence encodes CASSLGTAATEAFF.

This clone was seen just once. This chain uses TRBV5-1 with TRBJ2-7; the D is unclear. This CDR3 has 12 residues. Trimming removed 3 bases from V and 4 bases from J, with 8 bases in between. Germline V lookup: CDR1 SGHRS, CDR2 YFSETQ. Here the CDR3 DNA reads TGCGCCAGCAGCTCCCGACAATACGAGCAGTACTTC. This codes for CASSSRQYEQYF.

The chain employs TRBV4-1 and TRBJ1-3, with D tentatively TRBD1 (5 bases). The CDR3 is 15 residues long. CDR1 and CDR2 (germline): MGHRA, YSYEKL. V was cut by 0 bases and J by 3 bases, with 9 bases left in between. The CDR3 DNA reads TGCGCCAGCAGCCAAGACAGGGCCCTTGGAAACACCATATATTTT. It codes for CASSQDRALGNTIYF.

V is TRBV7-8 and J is TRBJ1-1; no clear D gene. The germline CDR1 and CDR2 sequences are SGHVS and FQNEAQ. The CDR3 extends over 15 amino acids. Trimming cost V 1 base and J 2 bases, with 11 bases left between them. CDR3 protein: CASSLGSGQNTEAFF. The CDR3 DNA reads TGTGCCAGCAGCTTAGGCTCTGGCCAAAACACTGAAGCTTTCTTT.

CDR3: CASSLSIVRGPYGYTF. The CDR3 nucleotides read TGTGCCAGCAGTTTATCCATTGTCAGGGGGCCCTATGGCTACACCTTC. This chain joins TRBV28 and TRBJ1-2; 8 positions agree with TRBD1. This CDR3 contains 16 residues. From germline, CDR1 is MDHEN and CDR2 SYDVKM. J lost 4 bases, V lost 1 base, and 8 bases had no gene match.

The chain has TRBV11-3 and TRBJ2-7, with 14 bases matching TRBD2. The CDR3 sequence is 16 residues long. Germline values: CDR1 SGHNT, CDR2 YENEEA. J lost 7 bases, V lost 0 bases, and 5 bases had no gene match. CDR3 DNA sequence: TGTGCCAGCAGCTTAGAAGGGACTAGCGGGAGCGGTGAGCAGTACTTC. It translates to CASSLEGTSGSGEQYF.

The chain is built from TRBV5-4 and TRBJ2-7; TRBD2 aligns across 8 bases. CDR1 and CDR2 (germline): SGHNT, YYREEE (reference sequence). The trim removed 4 bases at V and 6 bases at J, leaving 12 bases unmatched. The CDR3 is 15 amino acids. CDR3 nucleotide sequence: TGTGCCAGCAGCCCGGTGGCGGGGGGAGGCTCCGAGCAGTACTTC. Its protein product is CASSPVAGGGSEQYF.

The rearrangement links TRBV29-1 to TRBJ1-2; D not certain. In germline, CDR1 is SQVTM, CDR2 ANQGSEA. The CDR3 has 12 residues. Trimming took off 0 bases at V and 3 bases at J, with 5 bases between the two ends. CDR3 bases: TGCAGCGTTGAAGATCGGTACTATGGCTACACCTTC. This codes for CSVEDRYYGYTF.

V usage is TRBV7-9 and J usage is TRBJ1-4; D is uncertain. With 5 bases removed from V and 7 bases from J, the gap between germline ends came to 11 bases. This CDR3 spans 13 amino acids. Per germline, CDR1 SEHNR and CDR2 FQNEAQ (reference sequence). The CDR3 sequence is CASSPGSFEKLFF. CDR3 coding DNA: TGTGCCAGCAGCCCGGGGTCATTTGAAAAACTGTTTTTT.

V is TRBV5-5 and J is TRBJ1-1; D might be TRBD1 (5 bases). This CDR3 region has 15 residues. From germline, CDR1 is SGHKS and CDR2 YYEKEE (reference sequence). The V gene lost 5 bases and the J gene lost 2 bases, with 16 bases spanning the gap. The CDR3 reads CASSRTPQGNTEAFF. DNA of the CDR3: TGTGCCAGCAGTCGGACACCTCAGGGCAACACTGAAGCTTTCTTT.

J is TRBJ2-3 and V is TRBV7-9, with a possible D match to TRBD2 (5 bases). The germline V gene encodes CDR1 SEHNR and CDR2 FQNEAQ (reference sequence). The CDR3 extends over 14 amino acids. Trimming removed 0 bases from V and 7 bases from J, with 11 bases in between. In nucleotides, the CDR3 is TGTGCCAGCAGCTTAGCGGATAGGGAGAATACGCAGTATTTT. Residues: CASSLADRENTQYF.

CDR3 sequence (DNA): TGTGCCAGCAGTGATCCCCCGGACAGGGACAATGAGCAGTTCTTC. Residues: CASSDPPDRDNEQFF. The gene calls are TRBV6-1 and TRBJ2-1, with 8 bases aligning to TRBD1. Germline CDR1 reads MNHNS; CDR2 reads SASEGT. With V trimmed by 3 bases and J by 5 bases, 6 bases remained unmatched. CDR3 length equals 15 residues.

This clone was found once. Other DNA sequences in this specimen translate into the identical CDR3. The chain joins TRBV3-1 (or the pseudogene TRBV3-2) to TRBJ1-1; tentatively, D is TRBD1 (5 bases). CDR1 is LGHDT, CDR2 YNNKEL, per germline (reference sequence). With 1 base removed from V and 0 bases from J, the gap between germline ends came to 6 bases. This CDR3 contains 14 residues. DNA of the CDR3: TGTGCCAGCAGCCAAGGGACACTGAACACTGAAGCTTTCTTT. Protein product: CASSQGTLNTEAFF.

J is TRBJ1-3 and V is TRBV3-1 (or the pseudogene TRBV3-2); no firm D call. V was trimmed by 1 base and J by 5 bases, leaving 6 bases between them. CDR1 is LGHDT and CDR2 is YNNKEL in the germline V gene (reference sequence). This CDR3 contains 13 residues. In nucleotides, the CDR3 is TGTGCCAGCAGCCAAGCGGGGAGAAACACCATATATTTT. The encoded protein is CASSQAGRNTIYF.

The genes are TRBV30 and TRBJ2-7; weak D call: TRBD1 (5 bases). Germline-derived CDR1 and CDR2 are GTSNPN and SVGIG (reference sequence). The CDR3 consists of 12 residues. The ends were cut back, 3 bases at V and 6 bases at J, with 12 bases in the middle. CDR3 coding DNA: TGTGCCTGGAGCAGGGTGGGTAGCGAGCAGTACTTC. It yields the protein CAWSRVGSEQYF.

The genes are TRBV7-8 and TRBJ2-5; D unresolved. CDR1 and CDR2 (germline): SGHVS, FQNEAQ. The CDR3 spans 14 residues. Trimming took 1 base from V and 1 from J, leaving 7 bases between them. CDR3 amino acids: CASSLGVVQETQYF. CDR3 DNA: TGTGCCAGCAGCTTAGGTGTAGTCCAAGAGACCCAGTACTTC.

This sequence joins TRBV5-1 and TRBJ2-7; 10 bases align to TRBD2. The CDR3 is made up of 15 amino acids. The ends lost 4 bases at V and 4 bases at J; junction bases unmatched: 8. The V gene's germline CDR1 is SGHRS and CDR2 YFSETQ. CDR3 nucleotide sequence: TGCGCCAGCAGCCCGGCGGCTAGCGGGAGTTACGAGCAGTACTTC. Amino acids: CASSPAASGSYEQYF.

The rearrangement uses TRBV5-3 and TRBJ2-7; 7 bases map to TRBD1. TRBV5-3 is placed among ORFs of uncertain function. The junction had 9 bases not matched to a gene; V was cut back by 3 bases and J by 3 bases. The CDR3 has 15 amino acids. This chain's CDR3 is CARSSFRDRNYEQYF. The DNA for the CDR3 is TGTGCCAGAAGCTCGTTTAGGGACAGAAACTACGAGCAGTACTTC.

V gene TRBV7-3 combines with J gene TRBJ2-2; D is uncertain. Germline values: CDR1 SGHTA, CDR2 FQGTGA. The CDR3 runs to 14 residues. V was cut by 5 bases and J by 1 base, with 8 bases left in between. The CDR3, as DNA: TGTGCCAGCAGCCCCAAGCGGAACACCGGGGAGCTGTTTTTT. Its protein is CASSPKRNTGELFF.